The next 23 T cell receptor beta chains were all read from a single sample in a study of breast tumors, draining lymph nodes, adjacent tissues. MiXCR, run by TCRdb on the multiplex PCR reads, gives a single entry per CDR3 protein. The sample holds 60,000 to 65,000 distinct CDR3 sequences, 57% seen once. Sequenced material: breast tumor tissue. These receptor sequences come from a female donor with breast cancer. Some clones in this sample may be carry-over from other donors' samples.

Worth noting for this clonotype: The junction departs from the called germline gene at one end, perhaps through a read error. The chain combines TRBV7-2 with TRBJ2-3; D remains unclear. The germline V gene has CDR1 SGHTA and CDR2 FQGNSA. The CDR3 extends over 13 amino acids. The chain's CDR3 is CASSPSPRDSQYF. Here the CDR3 DNA reads TGTGCCAGCAGCCCATCACCCAGAGATTCGCAGTATTTT.

V gene TRBV7-8 combines with J gene TRBJ2-7; perhaps TRBD1 as D (6 bases). Deletions cut 2 bases from V and 3 bases from J, with 14 bases between. The CDR3 is made up of 15 amino acids. CDR1 is SGHVS, CDR2 FQNEAQ, per germline. CDR3 sequence (DNA): TGTGCCAGCAGCTTATTCCAGGGGTCGATCTACGAGCAGTACTTC. Translated: CASSLFQGSIYEQYF.

V gene TRBV7-2 combines with J gene TRBJ2-1; TRBD2 aligns across 13 bases. This CDR3 comprises 15 residues. V lost 4 bases to trimming and J lost 7 bases; unmatched junction nucleotides: 4. Germline V gives CDR1 SGHTA, CDR2 FQGNSA. DNA of the CDR3: TGTGCCAGCAGCTCGGGACTAGCGGGGTTGAATGAGCAGTTCTTC. Translating it yields CASSSGLAGLNEQFF.

Only a few counts were recorded for this clonotype. The J gene is TRBJ2-3, the V gene TRBV18; 10 bases align to TRBD2. CDR3 size: 17 residues. In germline, CDR1 is KGHSH, CDR2 LQKENI. After removal of 4 bases from V and 5 bases from J, the junction contained 12 bases not matched to a gene. DNA of the CDR3: TGTGCCAGCTCACTACTTGGACTAGCGGCCTTGGGAGATACGCAGTATTTT. Translating it yields CASSLLGLAALGDTQYF.

The chain carries TRBV4-1 and TRBJ1-5; D is unresolved. V lost 0 bases to trimming and J lost 8 bases, with 8 bases between them. Germline loops: CDR1 MGHRA, CDR2 YSYEKL. The CDR3 is 13 amino acids. In DNA form, the CDR3 reads TGCGCCAGCAGCCAAGACGGGTGGGAGCCCCAGCATTTT. Translation: CASSQDGWEPQHF.

This sequence joins TRBV4-1 and TRBJ2-7; D is unresolved. The V end lost 4 bases, the J end lost 5 bases, and 9 bases lay between the germline ends. Germline V gene data show CDR1 as MGHRA and CDR2 as YSYEKL. The CDR3 sequence is 12 residues long. This chain's CDR3 is CASSPPADEQYF. CDR3 DNA sequence: TGCGCCAGCAGCCCCCCGGCCGACGAGCAGTACTTC.

This clonotype was detected ten times or more. The chain employs TRBV19 and TRBJ2-3, with 8 positions matching TRBD1. The CDR3 runs 15 residues. From germline, CDR1 is LNHDA and CDR2 SQIVND (reference sequence). V shed 6 bases and J 2 bases; nucleotides not matched to a gene: 7. The CDR3: CASSDRGDITDTQYF. In nucleotides, the CDR3 is TGTGCCAGTAGCGACAGGGGCGATATCACAGATACGCAGTATTTT. The variable domain in full, completed from reference TRBV19 and TRBJ2-3, reads DGGITQSPKYLFRKEGQNVTLSCEQNLNHDAMYWYRQDPGQGLRLIYYSQIVNDFQKGDIAEGYSVSREKKESFPLTVTSAQKNPTAFYLCASSDRGDITDTQYFGPGTRLTVL.

This clonotype was counted at least ten times. A junction boundary mismatches the germline segment, possibly from a read error. The CDR3 region has the DNA TGTGCTAGCAGCAAAGGGGACCCCGGGACAGGGGGGACAGATACGCAGTATTTT. Residues: CASSKGDPGTGGTDTQYF. V gene TRBV7-7 combines with J gene TRBJ2-3; TRBD1 agrees at 11 bases. Germline assignment: CDR1 SSHAT and CDR2 FNYEAQ (reference sequence). The CDR3 runs to 18 residues.

This clonotype is a singleton in its sample. The CDR3 reads CATSERRGRDEQFF. DNA for the CDR3: TGTGCCACCAGTGAGCGCAGGGGGCGTGATGAGCAGTTCTTC. The chain couples TRBV24-1 to TRBJ2-1; 8 positions match TRBD1. The CDR3 extends over 14 amino acids. Germline CDR1 reads KGHDR; CDR2 reads SFDVKD. With V trimmed by 4 bases and J by 8 bases, 6 bases remained unmatched.

The chain employs TRBV2 and TRBJ1-2, with TRBD1 as a possible D gene (5 bases). This CDR3 has 11 amino acids. The germline V and J ends were trimmed by 6 bases and 8 bases, with 10 bases remaining between them. Germline V gives CDR1 SNHLY, CDR2 FYNNEI. The CDR3 DNA reads TGTGCCAGCAGGCAGGGCGGAGGCTACACCTTC. Translated, it gives CASRQGGGYTF.

This rearrangement joins TRBV19 to TRBJ2-3, with 8 bases aligning to TRBD2. The trim removed 9 bases at V and 1 base at J, leaving 3 bases unmatched. This CDR3 is 13 amino acids long. Per the germline V gene, CDR1 is LNHDA and CDR2 is SQIVND (reference sequence). CDR3 amino acids: CASQAGGTDTQYF. The CDR3 DNA sequence: TGTGCCAGCCAAGCGGGGGGCACAGATACGCAGTATTTT.

This chain joins TRBV11-2 and TRBJ2-5, with unresolved D. Germline-derived CDR1 and CDR2 are SGHAT and FQNNGV. This CDR3 is built from 12 residues. The CDR3 nucleotides are TGTGCTTCGCTCCCCCTCCAAGAGACCCAGTACTTC. Protein sequence: CASLPLQETQYF.

This sequence joins TRBV6-2 or TRBV6-3 and TRBJ2-7; D perhaps matches TRBD1 (5 bases). CDR1 is MNHEY and CDR2 is SVGEGT in the germline V gene. The CDR3 has 14 residues. Trimming cost V 5 bases and J 2 bases, with 13 bases left between them. This CDR3 is CASSPPDRPYEQYF. The CDR3, as DNA: TGTGCCAGCAGTCCCCCCGACAGACCCTACGAGCAGTACTTC.

V and J are TRBV5-6 and TRBJ2-1, with 8 bases identical to TRBD1. CDR1 is SGHDT and CDR2 is YYEEEE in the germline V gene. CDR3 length: 15 residues. With 4 bases clipped from V and 3 bases from J, the junction kept 6 bases outside the gene matches. This CDR3 reads CASSQTGVLYNEQFF. DNA for the CDR3: TGTGCCAGCAGCCAGACAGGGGTCCTCTACAATGAGCAGTTCTTC.

The V gene is TRBV2, the J gene TRBJ2-5, with 12 bases identical to TRBD2. The CDR3 is 15 residues long. Germline-derived CDR1 and CDR2 are SNHLY and FYNNEI. After removal of 5 bases from V and 2 bases from J, the junction contained 3 bases not matched to a gene. CDR3 sequence reads: CASSKLAGGQETQYF. The CDR3 region has the DNA TGTGCCAGCAGTAAACTAGCGGGGGGACAAGAGACCCAGTACTTC.

The gene calls are TRBV20-1 and TRBJ2-1; TRBD1 is a possible D gene (6 bases). CDR1 is DFQATT and CDR2 is SNEGSKA in the germline V gene (reference sequence). The CDR3 covers 13 residues. The V end was cut by 4 bases, the J end by 13 bases, with 20 bases between. CDR3 coding DNA: TGCAGTGCTACTCGGACAGCCGGCAGAACTCAGTTCTTC. Its protein product is CSATRTAGRTQFF.

This clonotype was observed at least ten times. This chain uses TRBV5-1 with TRBJ2-2, with D possibly matching TRBD2 (6 bases). The CDR3 extends over 17 amino acids. Trimming removed 1 base at V and 2 bases at J, with 15 bases between. Germline assignment: CDR1 SGHRS and CDR2 YFSETQ. This CDR3 is CASSLIPGRANTGELFF. CDR3 nucleotides: TGCGCCAGCAGCTTGATTCCCGGGAGAGCTAACACCGGGGAGCTGTTTTTT.

A note on this clonotype: Since a much larger clone is just one base distant, this may be a read error. The rearrangement joins TRBV27 to TRBJ2-3; D unclear. The V gene's germline CDR1 is MNHEY and CDR2 SMNVEV (reference sequence). The CDR3 totals 15 residues. V dropped 5 bases and J dropped 4 bases, with 16 bases sitting between them. Here the CDR3 DNA reads TGTGCCAGCAGTCTCCGGGCTAGTTACTCAGATACGCAGTATTTT. Translation: CASSLRASYSDTQYF.

This rearrangement joins TRBV20-1 to TRBJ2-7; a possible D gene is TRBD1 (5 bases). The V end lost 5 bases, the J end lost 2 bases, and 19 bases lay between the germline ends. There are 15 residues in the CDR3. Germline V gene sequence: CDR1 DFQATT, CDR2 SNEGSKA (reference sequence). CDR3 sequence: CSAPSPWGRTYEQYF. The CDR3 nucleotides are TGCAGTGCTCCCAGCCCTTGGGGCAGAACCTACGAGCAGTACTTC.

The chain couples TRBV20-1 to TRBJ2-7; perhaps TRBD2 as D (7 bases). The CDR3 has 15 residues. Per the germline V gene, CDR1 is DFQATT and CDR2 is SNEGSKA (reference sequence). The V end was cut by 0 bases, the J end by 3 bases, with 15 bases between. The CDR3: CSARDRWGGGYEQYF. The CDR3 coding sequence is TGCAGTGCTAGAGACCGCTGGGGGGGCGGCTACGAGCAGTACTTC.

On this clonotype itself: Relative to the germline gene, one junction end is altered; a read error may explain this. The V call is TRBV11-1, the J call TRBJ2-7, with TRBD1 matching 8 bases. The germline V gene encodes CDR1 SGHAT and CDR2 FQDESV (reference sequence). The CDR3 sequence is 15 residues long. The DNA of the CDR3 is TGTTCCAGCAGCTCATCACAAGGGACAGGAGACGAGCAGTACTTC. Its protein product is CSSSSSQGTGDEQYF. Supplemented by reference TRBV11-1 and TRBJ2-7, the full variable domain reads EAEVAQSPRYKITEKSQAVAFWCDPISGHATLYWYRQILGQGPELLVQFQDESVVDDSQLPKDRFSAERLKGVDSTLKIQPAELGDSAMYLCSSSSSQGTGDEQYFGPGTRLTVT.

This clonotype came up many times. This chain joins TRBV10-3 and TRBJ2-1; TRBD2 aligns across 12 bases. With 2 bases clipped from V and 7 bases from J, the junction kept 3 bases outside the gene matches. CDR1 is ENHRY and CDR2 is SYGVKD in the germline V gene. The CDR3 consists of 15 residues. For the CDR3, the DNA is TGTGCCATCAGTGAGAGGCTAGCGGGAGGGAATGAGCAGTTCTTC. Encoded protein: CAISERLAGGNEQFF.

This clonotype was detected only once. V and J are TRBV12-3 or TRBV12-4 and TRBJ2-5; 11 bases agree with TRBD2. CDR3 length equals 16 residues. The trim removed 4 bases at V and 1 base at J, leaving 5 bases unmatched. The CDR3: CASSSPTSGAQETQYF. The CDR3 DNA reads TGTGCCAGCAGTTCCCCGACTAGCGGGGCCCAAGAGACCCAGTACTTC.